Reported below is one T cell receptor (beta chain). In the original processing: Amplification of reference gene primers was used by the study to estimate nucleated cell counts. Sequencing used immunoSEQ multiplex PCR; TCRdb keeps in-frame clones, though not all of them. V and J calls plus clone size are reproduced from that table; the DNA served to infer D and trimming. This table holds a few hundred thousand clones, 85% found once. The sample is drawn from a study of blood T cell repertoires in COVID-19. On the study more broadly: Acute and convalescent COVID-19 specimens originated in the United States, Italy and Spain. PBMCs, B-cell-depleted T cells, or T cells provided the cDNA or gDNA that made up the material.

Germline V lookup: CDR1 SGHDT, CDR2 YYEEEE. J lost 5 bases, V lost 1 base, and 8 bases had no gene match. This CDR3 contains 16 residues. The sample consisted of peripheral blood. The genes are TRBV5-6 and TRBJ2-5, with TRBD2 matching 10 bases. The source of this sequence is a woman between 18 and 29 years old with acute or convalescent COVID-19. This chain's CDR3 is CASSLRSSGGLETQYF. CDR3 nucleotides: TGTGCCAGCAGCTTGAGGAGTAGCGGGGGGTTGGAGACCCAGTACTTC.